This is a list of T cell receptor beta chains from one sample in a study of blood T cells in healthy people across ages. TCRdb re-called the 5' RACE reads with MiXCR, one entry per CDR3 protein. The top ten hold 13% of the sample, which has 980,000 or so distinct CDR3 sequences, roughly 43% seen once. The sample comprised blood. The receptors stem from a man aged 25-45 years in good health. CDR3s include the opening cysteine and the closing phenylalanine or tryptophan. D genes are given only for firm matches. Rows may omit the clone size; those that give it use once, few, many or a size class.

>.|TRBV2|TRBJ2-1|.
TGTGCCAGCAGGCCTCTCGAGGCTAGCTCCTACAATGAGCAGTTCTTC
CASRPLEASSYNEQFF
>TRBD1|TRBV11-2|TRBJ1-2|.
TGTGCCAGCAGTTCTGCGGCAACGGGACAGATAATAGCTAACTATGGCTACACCTTC
CASSSAATGQIIANYGYTF
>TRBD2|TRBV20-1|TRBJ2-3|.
TGCAGTCAACCGTCTAGCGGGGTTAAGCATACGCAGTATTTT
CSQPSSGVKHTQYF
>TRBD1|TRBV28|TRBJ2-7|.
TGTGCCAGCAGTCCCCCCTCGGACAGGGGGGCCTACGAGCAGTACTTC
CASSPPSDRGAYEQYF
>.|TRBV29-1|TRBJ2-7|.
TGCAGCGTTGACCCAGGTACGGACGAGCAGTACTTC
CSVDPGTDEQYF
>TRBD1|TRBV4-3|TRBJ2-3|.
TGCGCCAGCAGCCAAGGGGGGACAGCCACAGATACGCAGTATTTT
CASSQGGTATDTQYF
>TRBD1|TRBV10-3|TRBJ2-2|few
TGTGCCATCAGGCAGGGGGCAAACGGGGAGCTGTTTTTT
CAIRQGANGELFF
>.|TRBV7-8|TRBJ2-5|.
TGTGCCAGCAGCTTAGTTGGGGTGGAATTTGCGACCCAGTACTTC
CASSLVGVEFATQYF
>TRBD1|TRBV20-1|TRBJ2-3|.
TGCAGTGCTCATACCGGGACAGCGGCCTCGTTAGATACGCAGTATTTT
CSAHTGTAASLDTQYF
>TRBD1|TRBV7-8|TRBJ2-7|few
TGTGCCAGCAGCGATCGGACAGGCCCTAGCCTCTCCTACGAGCAGTACTTC
CASSDRTGPSLSYEQYF
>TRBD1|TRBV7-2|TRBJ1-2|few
TGTGCCAGCAGCTTAGCGTGGGCCAGGGGGGTCTATGGCTACACCTTC
CASSLAWARGVYGYTF
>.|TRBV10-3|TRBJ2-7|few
TGTGCCATCAGTGAGTTAGACGGGAAAGACTACGAGCAGTACTTC
CAISELDGKDYEQYF
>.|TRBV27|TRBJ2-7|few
TGTGCCAGCAACCCGGACCGCTTCAGCTACGAGCAGTACTTC
CASNPDRFSYEQYF
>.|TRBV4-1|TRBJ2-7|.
TGCGCCAGCAGCCAAGAGGGCTTGGCCCTAGGGTCCTACGAGCAGTACTTC
CASSQEGLALGSYEQYF
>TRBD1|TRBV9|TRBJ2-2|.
TGTGCCAGCAGCGCTGGGACAGGGCACACCGGGGAGCTGTTTTTT
CASSAGTGHTGELFF
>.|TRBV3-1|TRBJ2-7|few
TGTGCCAGCAGCCAAGAGGGTGGATATGTCTACGAGCAGTACTTC
CASSQEGGYVYEQYF
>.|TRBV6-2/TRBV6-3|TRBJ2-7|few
TGTGCCAGCAGTTCCTACCGGGACGGCTCGTACGAGCAGTACTTC
CASSSYRDGSYEQYF
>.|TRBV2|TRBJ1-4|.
TGTGCCAGCTACACGGACGGAAGCTCTAATGAAAAACTGTTTTTT
CASYTDGSSNEKLFF
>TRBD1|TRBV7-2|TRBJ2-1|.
TGTGCCAGCAGTCTACAGGGGACGAATGACAATGAGCAGTTCTTC
CASSLQGTNDNEQFF
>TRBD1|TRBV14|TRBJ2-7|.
TGTGCCAGCAGCCGAATACCGGGACAGGGGGCCGACAATGAGCAGTACTTC
CASSRIPGQGADNEQYF
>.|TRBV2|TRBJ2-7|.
TGTGCCAGCAGTGAACGGGGTGTCGAGCAGTACTTC
CASSERGVEQYF